This record concerns one TCR beta chain sequence. How the authors handled the data: The assay estimated nucleated cells by amplifying reference gene primers. The assay was immunoSEQ multiplex PCR, and TCRdb's table has in-frame clones only and misses some. V and J calls and clone size are given by that table; D and trimming were obtained from the DNA. The table includes under 130,000 clones, roughly 89% detected once. Germline CDR1 is SGHAT and CDR2 is FQNNGV. V was clipped by 0 bases and J by 3 bases, with 14 bases between them. CDR3 length equals 16 residues. The sample belongs to a study of blood T cell repertoires in COVID-19. Study summary: Specimens from acute and convalescent COVID-19 originated in the United States, Italy and Spain. From T cells, B-cell-depleted T cells, or PBMCs came the material, which was cDNA or gDNA.

Source material: peripheral blood. J is TRBJ1-1 and V is TRBV11-2, with a weak D call TRBD1 (5 bases). The TCR sequence derives from an elderly woman in a cohort sampled during active COVID-19. CDR3: CASSLEVQKGDTEAFF. CDR3 coding DNA: TGTGCCAGCAGCTTAGAAGTACAAAAAGGGGACACTGAAGCTTTCTTT.